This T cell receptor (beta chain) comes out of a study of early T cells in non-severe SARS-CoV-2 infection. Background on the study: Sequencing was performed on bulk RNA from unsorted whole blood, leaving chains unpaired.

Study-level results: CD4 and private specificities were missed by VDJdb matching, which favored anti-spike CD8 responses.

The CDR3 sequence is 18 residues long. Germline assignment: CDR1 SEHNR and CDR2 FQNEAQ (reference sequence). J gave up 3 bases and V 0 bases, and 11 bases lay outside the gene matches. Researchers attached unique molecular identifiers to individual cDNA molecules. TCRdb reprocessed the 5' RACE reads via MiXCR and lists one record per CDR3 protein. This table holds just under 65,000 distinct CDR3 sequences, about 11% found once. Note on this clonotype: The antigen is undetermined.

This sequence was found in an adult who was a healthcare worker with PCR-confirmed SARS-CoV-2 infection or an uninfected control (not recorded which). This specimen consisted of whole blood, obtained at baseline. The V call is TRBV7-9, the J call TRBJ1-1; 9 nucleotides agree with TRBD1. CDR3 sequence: CASSLAVGTGKVYTEAFF. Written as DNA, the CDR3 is TGTGCCAGCAGCTTAGCGGTCGGGACAGGGAAGGTATACACTGAAGCTTTCTTT.